The 29 T cell receptor beta chains below were found in one sample sequenced in a study of CD8+ T cells in alopecia areata. Isolated RNA was reverse transcribed into cDNA used as the sequencing template. TCRdb's table, derived via immunoSEQ multiplex PCR, lists solely in-frame clones and lacks some. The sample holds around 250,000 clones, approximately 61% seen once. The sample here was CD4+ T cells sorted from blood, taken at week 0. All receptors come from a human donor with alopecia areata.

The chain combines TRBV5-1 with TRBJ2-2; D gene uncertain. Trimming shortened V by 2 bases and J by 2 bases, and 10 bases separated the two germline ends. CDR3 length: 15 amino acids. CDR1 and CDR2 from the germline V gene are SGHRS and YFSETQ. CDR3 residues: CASSFGSPNTGELFF. CDR3 in DNA: TGCGCCAGCAGCTTTGGATCTCCAAACACCGGGGAGCTGTTTTTT. Full variable domain (remainder filled in from reference TRBV5-1 and TRBJ2-2): KAGVTQTPRYLIKTRGQQVTLSCSPISGHRSVSWYQQTPGQGLQFLFEYFSETQRNKGNFPGRFSGRQFSNSRSEMNVSTLELGDSALYLCASSFGSPNTGELFFGEGSRLTVL.

V is TRBV15 and J is TRBJ2-4, with no clear D. Germline-derived CDR1 and CDR2 are LNHNV and YYDKDF (reference sequence). V lost 3 bases, J lost 1 base, and 10 bases lay in between. This CDR3 is built from 15 residues. The CDR3 DNA follows: TGTGCCACCAGCAGCTTGACTGTTGCCAAAAACATTCAGTACTTC. Translating gives CATSSLTVAKNIQYF.

This clone was detected once. The chain links TRBV7-2 to TRBJ2-7; TRBD1 agrees at 8 bases. V dropped 6 bases and J dropped 4; count of bases not matched to a gene: 14. The CDR3 has 16 amino acids. Germline V gene lookup returns CDR1 SGHTA and CDR2 FQGNSA. DNA for the CDR3: TGTGCCAGCAGTAACACGGGCAGGGGGCCGGTATACGAGCAGTACTTC. It is translated as CASSNTGRGPVYEQYF.

Only one count was recorded for this clone. DNA of the CDR3: TGTGCCAGCAGCTTAGGTCAGGGGAACACCTACGAGCAGTACTTC. This encodes CASSLGQGNTYEQYF. This sequence joins TRBV7-6 and TRBJ2-7; a weak D match, TRBD1 (6 bases). Trimming removed 1 base from V and 2 bases from J, with 12 bases in between. Germline V gene lookup returns CDR1 SGHVS and CDR2 FNYEAQ. CDR3 length: 15 residues.

V usage is TRBV18 and J usage is TRBJ2-2; the D gene is possibly TRBD2 (5 bases). Trimming left V 3 bases short and J 6 bases short, with 11 bases between. The CDR3 consists of 14 residues. CDR1 and CDR2 (germline): KGHSH, LQKENI. In nucleotides, the CDR3 is TGTGCCAGCTCACCTCCGGGAAGGTCCGGGGAGCTGTTTTTT. Translating gives CASSPPGRSGELFF.

The V and J genes are TRBV5-1 and TRBJ2-7; TRBD2 matches at 7 bases. V lost 8 bases and J lost 2; bases outside the gene matches: 10. CDR1 is SGHRS and CDR2 is YFSETQ in the germline V gene. The CDR3 is 14 residues long. This CDR3 is CASKPSAGPYEQYF. The CDR3 nucleotides are TGCGCCAGTAAACCTTCAGCGGGGCCCTACGAGCAGTACTTC.

The chain couples TRBV5-4 to TRBJ2-3; TRBD1 matches 8 bases. Germline lookup yields CDR1 SGHNT and CDR2 YYREEE (reference sequence). V gave up 4 bases and J gave up 4 bases; unmatched junction bases: 2. This CDR3 spans 13 amino acids. CDR3 in DNA: TGTGCCAGCAGCGCGACAGGGGCAGATACGCAGTATTTT. Translating it yields CASSATGADTQYF.

In this sample, this clone turned up a few times. The chain uses TRBV29-1 and TRBJ2-2; D possibly matches TRBD1 or TRBD2 (5 bases each). Per germline, CDR1 SQVTM and CDR2 ANQGSEA. The ends were cut back, 7 bases at V and 5 bases at J, with 14 bases in the middle. The length of the CDR3 is 13 residues. CDR3 sequence: CSGGEKGTGELFF. CDR3 DNA sequence: TGCAGCGGAGGGGAGAAGGGAACCGGGGAGCTGTTTTTT.

This chain connects TRBV5-1 to TRBJ1-5; TRBD1 is a possible D gene (6 bases). This CDR3 contains 15 residues. CDR1 SGHRS and CDR2 YFSETQ come from the germline V gene. V gave up 4 bases and J gave up 6 bases, with 17 bases separating them. CDR3 protein: CASSIRTDRCQPQHF. CDR3 coding DNA: TGCGCCAGCAGCATCCGGACAGACCGCTGTCAGCCCCAGCATTTT.

This sequence joins TRBV4-2 and TRBJ2-6; D unclear. This CDR3 is 16 amino acids long. Germline CDR1 and CDR2: LGHNA and YNFKEQ. The V gene lost 0 bases and the J gene lost 0 bases, with 6 bases spanning the gap. The CDR3 protein is CASSQDLSSGANVLTF. CDR3 DNA: TGTGCCAGCAGCCAAGATCTAAGCTCTGGGGCCAACGTCCTGACTTTC.

This clone was detected only a few times. The chain has TRBV9 and TRBJ1-6, with 7 positions matching TRBD1. V dropped 0 bases and J dropped 9; count of bases not matched to a gene: 3. CDR3 length: 14 residues. Germline V lookup: CDR1 SGDLS, CDR2 YYNGEE. The CDR3 spells CASSVGSGGSPLHF. The CDR3 DNA is TGTGCCAGCAGCGTAGGTTCAGGGGGTTCACCCCTCCACTTT. Using reference TRBV9 and TRBJ1-6 for the parts outside the CDR3, the full variable domain is DSGVTQTPKHLITATGQRVTLRCSPRSGDLSVYWYQQSLDQGLQFLIQYYNGEERAKGNILERFSAQQFPDLHSELNLSSLELGDSALYFCASSVGSGGSPLHFGNGTRLTVT.

This chain connects TRBV29-1 to TRBJ2-3, with 12 bases lining up with TRBD2. This CDR3 is 20 amino acids long. The J segment lost 0 bases and the V segment lost 1 base, leaving 14 bases of the junction unmatched. The V gene's germline CDR1 is SQVTM and CDR2 ANQGSEA. CDR3 loop: CSVEGIRPSGGAWSTDTQYF. The DNA for the CDR3 is TGCAGCGTTGAAGGAATCCGGCCTAGCGGGGGGGCCTGGAGCACAGATACGCAGTATTTT.

The chain recombines TRBV2 with TRBJ1-6; a possible D gene is TRBD1 (6 bases). Germline loops: CDR1 SNHLY, CDR2 FYNNEI. Trimming removed 6 bases at V and 1 base at J, with 7 bases between. The length of the CDR3 is 14 residues. CDR3: CASRQGSYNSPLHF. CDR3 DNA sequence: TGTGCCAGCAGGCAGGGGTCCTATAATTCACCCCTCCACTTT.

The V and J genes are TRBV27 and TRBJ2-3; 8 bases map to TRBD2. The CDR3 runs 12 residues. V trimming: 4 bases; J trimming: 9 bases; junction bases outside the gene matches: 3. Germline loops: CDR1 MNHEY, CDR2 SMNVEV (reference sequence). The CDR3 sequence is CASSYQRGTQYF. As DNA, the CDR3 is TGTGCCAGCAGTTACCAGCGGGGGACGCAGTATTTT.

The chain has TRBV7-2 and TRBJ2-5; D may be TRBD1 (5 bases). Trimming cost V 5 bases and J 1 base, with 8 bases left between them. Germline V gene lookup returns CDR1 SGHTA and CDR2 FQGNSA. CDR3 length: 13 amino acids. The CDR3: CASSQGFQETQYF. CDR3 DNA sequence: TGTGCCAGCAGCCAGGGATTCCAAGAGACCCAGTACTTC.

The rearrangement links TRBV7-9 to TRBJ1-1, with a weak D call TRBD1 (5 bases). This CDR3 has 17 residues. Looked up from germline, CDR1 is SEHNR and CDR2 is FQNEAQ (reference sequence). Trimming took 1 base from V and 4 from J, leaving 19 bases between them. The DNA of the CDR3 is TGTGCCAGCAGCTTAGGAGGGACGGTCACTCGGGCCACTGAAGCTTTCTTT. Translation gives CASSLGGTVTRATEAFF.

This clone was detected a few times. This rearrangement joins TRBV19 to TRBJ1-5; no reliable D call. CDR1 and CDR2 (germline): LNHDA, SQIVND (reference sequence). Trimming removed 6 bases at V and 2 bases at J, with 11 bases between. The CDR3 sequence is 14 residues long. The CDR3 spells CASSLMGGNQPQHF. The CDR3 nucleotides are TGTGCCAGTAGCCTCATGGGTGGCAATCAGCCCCAGCATTTT. The full variable domain, its missing parts supplied by reference TRBV19 and TRBJ1-5, is DGGITQSPKYLFRKEGQNVTLSCEQNLNHDAMYWYRQDPGQGLRLIYYSQIVNDFQKGDIAEGYSVSREKKESFPLTVTSAQKNPTAFYLCASSLMGGNQPQHFGDGTRLSIL.

V and J are TRBV5-1 and TRBJ1-5; D is undetermined. This CDR3 has 14 amino acids. Germline CDR1 reads SGHRS; CDR2 reads YFSETQ. Trimming removed 0 bases from V and 3 bases from J, with 7 bases in between. In DNA, the CDR3 is TGCGCCAGCAGCTTGGGGTCCAACAATCAGCCCCAGCATTTT. Protein sequence: CASSLGSNNQPQHF.

This chain joins TRBV30 and TRBJ2-7, with D hard to call. The CDR3 consists of 13 residues. Germline loops: CDR1 GTSNPN, CDR2 SVGIG (reference sequence). V was pared by 2 bases and J by 7 bases, with 15 bases between. The CDR3: CAWSLRAPLEQYF. In DNA form, the CDR3 reads TGTGCCTGGAGTCTCCGGGCCCCATTAGAGCAGTACTTC.

This rearrangement joins TRBV4-1 to TRBJ2-2; D remains ambiguous. There are 12 residues in the CDR3. Germline V lookup: CDR1 MGHRA, CDR2 YSYEKL. The V and J ends lost 6 bases and 8 bases respectively, with 10 bases between them. For the CDR3, the DNA is TGCGCCAGCAGACCCACGCCGGGGGAGCTGTTTTTT. Encoded protein: CASRPTPGELFF.

This clone was seen more than once but under ten times. The chain couples TRBV9 to TRBJ1-1, with D uncertain. CDR3 size: 13 residues. V dropped 0 bases and J dropped 3 bases, with 6 bases sitting between them. Germline V gene lookup returns CDR1 SGDLS and CDR2 YYNGEE. Written as DNA, the CDR3 is TGTGCCAGCAGCGTAGAGCCAGACACTGAAGCTTTCTTT. It encodes CASSVEPDTEAFF.

The V and J genes are TRBV5-1 and TRBJ2-5; 8 bases are shared with TRBD1. After removal of 4 bases from V and 9 bases from J, the junction contained 11 bases not matched to a gene. Germline V gene sequence: CDR1 SGHRS, CDR2 YFSETQ. The length of the CDR3 is 14 residues. CDR3 bases: TGCGCCAGCAGCCAGGACAGGGCCTTTCGGGCCCAGTACTTC. Translated: CASSQDRAFRAQYF.

This clone was observed a few times. The gene calls are TRBV25-1 and TRBJ2-5, with D unresolved. Between the trimmed V and J ends, which lost 2 bases and 6 bases, there was a span of 7 bases. This CDR3 spans 12 amino acids. Germline CDR1 is MGHDK and CDR2 is SYGVNS. The CDR3 DNA is TGTGCCAGCAGTGAACCCAAGCAGACCCAGTACTTC. The encoded protein is CASSEPKQTQYF.

V usage is TRBV29-1 and J usage is TRBJ2-3, with 7 bases matching TRBD1. The CDR3 spans 12 residues. The germline V gene has CDR1 SQVTM and CDR2 ANQGSEA. V shed 8 bases and J 4 bases; nucleotides not matched to a gene: 6. The CDR3 DNA is TGCAGCCCAAGGACAGGTTCAGATACGCAGTATTTT. It translates to CSPRTGSDTQYF.

The V call is TRBV6-1, the J call TRBJ2-2, with 11 bases matching TRBD1. The V gene's germline CDR1 is MNHNS and CDR2 SASEGT. Germline trimming cut 4 bases from V and 4 bases from J; bases unmatched to any gene: 5. CDR3 length equals 16 residues. The CDR3 reads CASSGGQGAATGELFF. The CDR3 region has the DNA TGTGCCAGCAGTGGAGGACAGGGGGCCGCCACCGGGGAGCTGTTTTTT.

This clone was recorded a few times. The chain is built from TRBV5-1 and TRBJ1-6; D is undetermined. The CDR3 covers 13 residues. Germline V gene data show CDR1 as SGHRS and CDR2 as YFSETQ. V was clipped by 4 bases and J by 8 bases, with 10 bases between them. The CDR3 here is CASSERSDSPLHF. CDR3 bases: TGCGCCAGCAGCGAGCGGTCGGATTCACCCCTCCACTTT.

The genes are TRBV7-2 and TRBJ2-7, with D maybe TRBD1 (6 bases). The CDR3 is 13 residues long. The germline gives CDR1 SGHTA, CDR2 FQGNSA. The ends were cut back, 5 bases at V and 2 bases at J, with 10 bases in the middle. CDR3 in amino acids: CASSTRTAYEQYF. For the CDR3, the DNA is TGTGCCAGCAGCACCCGGACAGCCTACGAGCAGTACTTC.

In its sample, this clone was seen a few times. The V call is TRBV29-1, the J call TRBJ2-3; D may correspond to TRBD1 or TRBD2 (5 bases each). V lost 4 bases to trimming and J lost 0 bases, with 5 bases between them. Germline lookup yields CDR1 SQVTM and CDR2 ANQGSEA. This CDR3 contains 12 residues. CDR3 nucleotides: TGCAGCGTTGGGGACAGCACAGATACGCAGTATTTT. It encodes CSVGDSTDTQYF.

The gene calls are TRBV10-3 and TRBJ1-5; weak D call: TRBD1 (5 bases). The CDR3 spans 14 residues. Germline CDR1 ENHRY, CDR2 SYGVKD. The V end was cut by 4 bases, the J end by 3 bases, with 10 bases between. CDR3 in DNA: TGTGCCATCAGTGGGGGCAGCAACAATCAGCCCCAGCATTTT. This gives the protein CAISGGSNNQPQHF.